This T cell receptor beta chain was sequenced during a study of T cell responses to AZD1222 COVID-19 vaccine (dated by TCRdb to the early 2020s). Regarding the complete study: AZD1222 recipients given second doses at about 4 weeks or at about 12 weeks were pooled, since spike-specific TCR depth and breadth were not found to differ between the two schedules. A total of 233 trial participants underwent TCR sequencing, of whom 207 received two doses of AZD1222 and about 25 received two doses of the MenACWY control vaccine. Trial participants were enrolled into age subgroups of 18-55, 56-69 and 70-plus years, which contained approximately 150, 28 and 58 TCR-sequenced participants, respectively.

This specimen's time point label, interpreted: baseline before first vaccination. Samples from vaccinated people were obtained from the UK trials COV001 and COV002, which included a single-blind randomized controlled phase 2/3 trial of AZD1222 (ChAdOx1 nCoV-19) in healthy adults. Trial participant PBMC samples were collected at day 0 and day 28 after the second dose for TCRbeta chain sequencing. V gives up 5 bases and J gives up 7 bases, and the segment between their germline ends measures 11 bases. Counted from cysteine to phenylalanine, this CDR3 has 13 amino acids. Only the CDR3 part of the read is kept: 39 bases, read in frame from the first base. The CDR3 regions of human TCRbeta chains were analyzed by immunosequencing. In the source study's methods: TCRs in the repertoires were compared against a reference library of SARS-CoV-2-specific TCRs that had been generated with the MIRA antigen-specificity platform. Breadth meant the fraction of unique TCRs that were SARS-CoV-2-associated, whereas depth meant the fraction of total T cells that were SARS-CoV-2-associated. Using the MIRA data, each spike-specific TCR was assigned both to the spike region to which the TCR was reactive and to a CD4 or CD8 class. Log10-transformed breadth and depth values were compared by one-way ANOVA with Sidak's multiple comparisons tests. TCRdb stores this immuneACCESS table with in-frame sequences only. Part of the clones is absent; in the studies checked, under half of the shortfall reflects unresolved V genes, and no reason is known for the rest. V and J calls and clone size come straight from that table; D and trimming were deduced from the DNA. The sample yields about 160,000 clones; about nine tenths were counted once. The ten largest clones represent 1.9% of the sample.

The paper as a whole reports these results and caveats: Conclusions about previously exposed vaccinees are limited, since just a handful of AZD1222 recipients were seropositive for SARS-CoV-2 at baseline. The whole spike protein was spanned by vaccine-associated CD4 TCRs, and dominant responses were seen in regions 160-218 and 743-854. A significant rise in spike-specific TCR breadth and depth was observed after two AZD1222 doses relative to day 0 and relative to MenACWY recipients. Because no day 14 peak-response samples were available, repertoires were characterized only after the peak T cell response. Nearly half of unique spike-specific TCRs reportedly recognized epitopes outside regions mutated in the B.1.351 and B.1.1.7 variants. Participants were mostly white British and included more females than males, and it was suggested by the authors that clonal diversity may have been underestimated. The 56-69-year group was small, and its depth increase did not reach significance, likely because of low power.

Notes on this clone: Which antigen it targets is not known. Base-call qualities are not available, and no considerably larger clone is one nucleotide away.

This specimen consisted of peripheral blood, obtained on day 0 of AZD1222 vaccination. The clonotype originates from an adult in good health. The chain employs TRBV12-3 or TRBV12-4 and TRBJ1-4; 6 matching bases give a weak D call of TRBD1. The DNA sequence reads TGTGCCAGCAGTCCCGGGGGGCGTGAAAAACTGTTTTTT. This codes for CASSPGGREKLFF.